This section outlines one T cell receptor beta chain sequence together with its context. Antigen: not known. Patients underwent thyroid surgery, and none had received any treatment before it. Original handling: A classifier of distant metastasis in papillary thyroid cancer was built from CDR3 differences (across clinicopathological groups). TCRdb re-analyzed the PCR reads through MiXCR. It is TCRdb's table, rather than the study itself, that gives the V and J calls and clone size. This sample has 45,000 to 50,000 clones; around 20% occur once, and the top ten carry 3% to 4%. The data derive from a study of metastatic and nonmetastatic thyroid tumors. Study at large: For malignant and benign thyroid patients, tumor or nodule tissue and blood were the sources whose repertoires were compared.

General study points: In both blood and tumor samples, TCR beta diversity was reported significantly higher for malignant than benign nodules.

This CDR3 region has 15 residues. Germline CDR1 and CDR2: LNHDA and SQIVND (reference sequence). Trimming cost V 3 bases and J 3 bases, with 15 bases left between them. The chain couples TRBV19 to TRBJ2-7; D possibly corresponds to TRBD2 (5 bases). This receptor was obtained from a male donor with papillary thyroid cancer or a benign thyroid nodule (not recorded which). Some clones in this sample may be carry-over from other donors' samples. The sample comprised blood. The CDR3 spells CASSIEDSYYYEQYF. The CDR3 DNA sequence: TGTGCCAGTAGTATCGAGGACTCCTACTACTACGAGCAGTACTTC.